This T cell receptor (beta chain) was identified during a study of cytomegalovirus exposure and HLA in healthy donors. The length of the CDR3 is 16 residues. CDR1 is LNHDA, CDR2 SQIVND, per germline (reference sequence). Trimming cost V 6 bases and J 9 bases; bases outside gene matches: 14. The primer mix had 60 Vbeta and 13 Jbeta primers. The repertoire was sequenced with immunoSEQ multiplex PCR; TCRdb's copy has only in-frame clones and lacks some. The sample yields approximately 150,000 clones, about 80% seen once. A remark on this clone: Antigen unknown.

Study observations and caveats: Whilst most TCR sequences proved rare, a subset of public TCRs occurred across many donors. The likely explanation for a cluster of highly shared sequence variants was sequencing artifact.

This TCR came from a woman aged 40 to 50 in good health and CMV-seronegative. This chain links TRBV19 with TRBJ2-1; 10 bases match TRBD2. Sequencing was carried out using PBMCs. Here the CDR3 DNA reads TGTGCCAGTAGGGCGGAAGCGGGAGGGCCTTTAGCTGAGCAGTTCTTC. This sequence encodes CASRAEAGGPLAEQFF.